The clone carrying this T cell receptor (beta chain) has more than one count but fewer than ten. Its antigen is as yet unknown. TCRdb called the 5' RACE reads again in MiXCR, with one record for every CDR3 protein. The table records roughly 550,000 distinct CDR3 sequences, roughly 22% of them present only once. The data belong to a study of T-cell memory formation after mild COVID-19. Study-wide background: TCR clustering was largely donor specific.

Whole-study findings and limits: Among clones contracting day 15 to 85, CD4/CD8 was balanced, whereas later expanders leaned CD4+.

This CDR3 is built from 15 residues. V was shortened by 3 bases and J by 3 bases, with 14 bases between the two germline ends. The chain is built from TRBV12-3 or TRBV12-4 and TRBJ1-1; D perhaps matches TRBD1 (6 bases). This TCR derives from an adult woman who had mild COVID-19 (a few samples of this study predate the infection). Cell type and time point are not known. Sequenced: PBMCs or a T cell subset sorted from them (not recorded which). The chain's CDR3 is CASSLGQGQYTEAFF. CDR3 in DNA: TGTGCCAGCAGTTTGGGGCAGGGGCAGTACACTGAAGCTTTCTTT.